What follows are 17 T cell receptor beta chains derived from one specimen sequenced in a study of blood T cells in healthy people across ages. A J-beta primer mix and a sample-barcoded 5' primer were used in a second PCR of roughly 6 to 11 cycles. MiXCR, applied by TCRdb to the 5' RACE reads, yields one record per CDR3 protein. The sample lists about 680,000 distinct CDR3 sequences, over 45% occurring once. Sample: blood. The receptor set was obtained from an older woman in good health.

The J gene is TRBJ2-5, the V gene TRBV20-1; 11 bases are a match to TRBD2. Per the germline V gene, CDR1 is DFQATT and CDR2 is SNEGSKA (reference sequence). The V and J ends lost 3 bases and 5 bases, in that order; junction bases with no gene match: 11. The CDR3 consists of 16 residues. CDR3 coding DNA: TGCAGTGCTAGCCCCCCAGTAGCGGGAGGGTGGGAGACCCAGTACTTC. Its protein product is CSASPPVAGGWETQYF.

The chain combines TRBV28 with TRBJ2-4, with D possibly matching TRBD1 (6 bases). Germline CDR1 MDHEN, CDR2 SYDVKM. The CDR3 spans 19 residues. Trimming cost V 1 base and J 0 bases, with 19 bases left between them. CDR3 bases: TGTGCCAGCAGTTTATTTGGGTCCGAATGGGACACAGCCAAAAACATTCAGTACTTC. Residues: CASSLFGSEWDTAKNIQYF.

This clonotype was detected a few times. CDR3 nucleotide sequence: TGCGCCAGCCTAATGGATCCGACAGGGAGCGAGCAGTACTTC. Its translation is CASLMDPTGSEQYF. This sequence joins TRBV5-1 and TRBJ2-7, with 7 bases identical to TRBD1. The junction had 13 bases not matched to a gene; V was cut back by 7 bases and J by 6 bases. This CDR3 spans 14 amino acids. Germline V gene sequence: CDR1 SGHRS, CDR2 YFSETQ.

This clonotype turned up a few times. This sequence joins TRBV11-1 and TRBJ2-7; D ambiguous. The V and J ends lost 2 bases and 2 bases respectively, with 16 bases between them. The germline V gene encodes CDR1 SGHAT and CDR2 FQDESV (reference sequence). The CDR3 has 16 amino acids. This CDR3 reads CASSLSRTPDTYEQYF. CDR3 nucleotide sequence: TGTGCCAGCAGCTTATCGAGGACGCCGGATACCTACGAGCAGTACTTC.

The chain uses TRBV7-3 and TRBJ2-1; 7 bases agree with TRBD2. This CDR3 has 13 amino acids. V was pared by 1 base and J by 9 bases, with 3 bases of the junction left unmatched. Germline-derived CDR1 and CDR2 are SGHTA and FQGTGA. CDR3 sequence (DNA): TGTGCCAGCAGCTTAAGCCCGGGGGGTGAGCAGTTCTTC. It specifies CASSLSPGGEQFF.

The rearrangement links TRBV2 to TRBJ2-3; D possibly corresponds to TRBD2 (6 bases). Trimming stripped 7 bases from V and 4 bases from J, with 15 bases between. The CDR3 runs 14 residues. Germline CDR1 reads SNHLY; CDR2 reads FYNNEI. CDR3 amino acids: CASKGTGEADTQYF. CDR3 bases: TGTGCCAGCAAGGGGACGGGAGAAGCAGATACGCAGTATTTT. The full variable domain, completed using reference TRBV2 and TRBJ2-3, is EPEVTQTPSHQVTQMGQEVILRCVPISNHLYFYWYRQILGQKVEFLVSFYNNEISEKSEIFDDQFSVERPDGSNFTLKIRSTKLEDSAMYFCASKGTGEADTQYFGPGTRLTVL.

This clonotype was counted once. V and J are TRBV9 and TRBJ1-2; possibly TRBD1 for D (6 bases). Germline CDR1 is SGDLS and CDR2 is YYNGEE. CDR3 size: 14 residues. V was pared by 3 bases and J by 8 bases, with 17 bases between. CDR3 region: CASSASGTLRGYTF. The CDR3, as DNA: TGTGCCAGCAGCGCGTCCGGGACACTGAGGGGCTACACCTTC.

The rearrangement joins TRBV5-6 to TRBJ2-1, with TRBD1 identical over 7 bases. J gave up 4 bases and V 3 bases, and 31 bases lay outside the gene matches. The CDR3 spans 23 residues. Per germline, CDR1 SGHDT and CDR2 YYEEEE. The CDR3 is CASSSQIKFTGQQQHQYYNEQFF. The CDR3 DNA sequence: TGTGCCAGCAGCTCTCAGATCAAATTCACGGGACAGCAACAACACCAATATTACAATGAGCAGTTCTTC.

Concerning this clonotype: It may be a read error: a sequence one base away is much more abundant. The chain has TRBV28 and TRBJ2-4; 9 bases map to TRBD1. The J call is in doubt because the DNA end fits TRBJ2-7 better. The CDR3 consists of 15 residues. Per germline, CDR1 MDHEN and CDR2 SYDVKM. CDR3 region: CASSRSGQGTYEQYF. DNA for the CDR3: TGTGCCAGCAGTCGGTCGGGACAGGGTACCTACGAGCAGTACTTC.

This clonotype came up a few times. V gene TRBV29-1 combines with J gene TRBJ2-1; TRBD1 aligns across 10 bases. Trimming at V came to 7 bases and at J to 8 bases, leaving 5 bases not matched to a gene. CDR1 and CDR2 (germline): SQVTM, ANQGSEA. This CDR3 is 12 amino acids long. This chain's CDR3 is CSAGQGVHEQFF. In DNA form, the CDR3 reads TGCAGCGCAGGACAGGGGGTCCATGAGCAGTTCTTC.

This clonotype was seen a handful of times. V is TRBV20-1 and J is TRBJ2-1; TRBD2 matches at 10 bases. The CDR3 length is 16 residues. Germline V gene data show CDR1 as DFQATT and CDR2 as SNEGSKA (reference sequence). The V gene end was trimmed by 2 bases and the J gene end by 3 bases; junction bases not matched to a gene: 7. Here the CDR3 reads CSARFPSGSFYNEQFF. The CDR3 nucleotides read TGCAGTGCTAGATTCCCTAGCGGGAGTTTCTACAATGAGCAGTTCTTC.

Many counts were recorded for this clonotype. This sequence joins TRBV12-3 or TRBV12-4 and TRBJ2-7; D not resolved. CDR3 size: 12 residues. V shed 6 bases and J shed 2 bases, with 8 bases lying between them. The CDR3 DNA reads TGTGCCAGCAGCTTAAGGGCCTACGAGCAGTACTTC. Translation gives CASSLRAYEQYF.

As DNA, the CDR3 is TGTGCCAGTCAAGCCGGCGGGGTTACTACCACAGATACGCAGTATTTT. It encodes CASQAGGVTTTDTQYF. The V and J genes are TRBV12-3 or TRBV12-4 and TRBJ2-3; a possible D gene is TRBD2 (6 bases). The CDR3 length is 16 residues. Trimming shortened V by 9 bases and J by 2 bases, and 21 bases separated the two germline ends.

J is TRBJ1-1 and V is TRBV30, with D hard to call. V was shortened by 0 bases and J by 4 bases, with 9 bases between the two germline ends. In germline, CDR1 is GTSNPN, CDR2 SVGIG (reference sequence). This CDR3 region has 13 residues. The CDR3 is CAWSVLGGTEAFF. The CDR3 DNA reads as TGTGCCTGGAGTGTACTGGGAGGCACTGAAGCTTTCTTT. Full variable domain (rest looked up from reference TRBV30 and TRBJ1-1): SQTIHQWPATLVQPVGSPLSLECTVEGTSNPNLYWYRQAAGRGLQLLFYSVGIGQISSEVPQNLSASRPQDRQFILSSKKLLLSDSGFYLCAWSVLGGTEAFFGQGTRLTVV.

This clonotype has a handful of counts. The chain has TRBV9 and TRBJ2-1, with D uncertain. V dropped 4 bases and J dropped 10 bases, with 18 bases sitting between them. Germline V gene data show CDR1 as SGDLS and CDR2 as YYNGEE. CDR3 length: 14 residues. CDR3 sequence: CASSPQGLLGEQFF. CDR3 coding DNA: TGTGCCAGCAGCCCTCAAGGGCTGCTTGGGGAGCAGTTCTTC.

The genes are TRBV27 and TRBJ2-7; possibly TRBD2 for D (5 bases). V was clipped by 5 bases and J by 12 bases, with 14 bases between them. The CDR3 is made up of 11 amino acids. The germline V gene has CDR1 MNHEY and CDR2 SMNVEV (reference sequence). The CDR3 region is CASSGPGGRYF. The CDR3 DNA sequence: TGTGCCAGCAGTGGGCCGGGTGGGAGGTACTTC.

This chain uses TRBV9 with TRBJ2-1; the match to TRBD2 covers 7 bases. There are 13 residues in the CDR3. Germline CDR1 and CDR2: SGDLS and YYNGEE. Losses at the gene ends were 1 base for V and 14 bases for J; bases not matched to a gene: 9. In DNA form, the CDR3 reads TGTGCCAGCAGCGTAACCCGCGGCGGGAGTAAGTTCTTC. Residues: CASSVTRGGSKFF.